Listed here is a single T cell receptor (beta chain). Its antigen remains unidentified. Per-nucleotide qualities are absent, and no much larger clonotype sits a single base away. TCRbeta CDR3 regions were amplified from genomic DNA using the immunoSEQ Assay, a bias-controlled multiplex PCR. The authors' analysis ran thus. The number of nucleated cells in each sample was estimated from the amplification of reference gene primers within the assay. To quantify the absolute abundance of each unique TCRbeta CDR3 rearrangement, sequence reads were collapsed and filtered. For each sample, productive Simpson clonality was calculated as the square root of Simpson's diversity index over productive rearrangements. Here the immuneACCESS table is served through TCRdb, limited to in-frame sequences with V and J called. Missing clones are a known gap in these copies; in checked studies unresolved V genes cover under half, and the rest lacks a known reason. V, J and clone size reflect that table, while D and trimming were determined from the DNA. Present in this sample are about 300,000 clones, around nine tenths of which were seen just once. The leading ten clones occupy about 1.7% of the sample.

The data originate from a study of blood T cell repertoires in COVID-19 (TCRdb year 2020). A note on the overall study: Samples from collaborators originated in the United States, Italy and Spain and spanned both the acute and convalescent phases of COVID-19. The prospective study material was composed of cDNA or gDNA derived from T cells, B-cell-depleted T cells, or PBMCs. Subjects who had been exposed to COVID-19, were actively infected with it, or had recovered from it provided the deeply sampled blood TCRbeta repertoires that made up the dataset. A freely available public database, intended as a resource for researchers studying the immune response to SARS-CoV-2, is where the repertoires were released. The samples were drawn from two sources: the first 160 participants of the ongoing ImmuneRACE study, and 1,200 or so subjects contributed by 6 global collaborators. Sample metadata almost always included a de-identified subject ID, COVID-19 status, age in years and sex. Where available, HLA class I and class II types were taken from metadata supplied by the sample provider and were not determined by assay-based typing.

What the work shows at the level of the full study, not this receptor alone: The amount of clinical and demographic metadata varied by source and participant and was provided uncurated.

Compared with germline, V lacks 4 bases and J lacks 3 bases; bases without a gene match: 4. The CDR3 runs 15 amino acids, cysteine and phenylalanine included. Only the CDR3 DNA stays, 45 bases, in frame from base 1. The germline V gene (reference sequence) supplies CDR1 SGHNT and CDR2 YYREEE. One collaborating source in Seattle enrolled patients while the patients were actively infected and followed the patients over time throughout the course of disease. The collaborating institutions used their own protocols to collect whole blood in K2EDTA tubes. For TCRbeta analysis, collaborators shipped samples as frozen whole blood, isolated PBMCs, or DNA extracted from either of those sample types.

This TCR came from a woman aged 25 to 39 with COVID-19, enrolled during active disease. The sequencing input was peripheral blood. The rearranged chain carries TRBV5-4 and TRBJ2-3, with 11 bases matching TRBD2. CDR3 reads: CASSPGTSGTDTQYF. The nucleotide sequence reads TGTGCCAGCAGCCCGGGGACTAGCGGTACAGATACGCAGTATTTT.